This TCR beta chain was sequenced for a study of T cell responses to AZD1222 COVID-19 vaccine (dated by TCRdb to about 2021). Background for the entire study: AZD1222 recipients given second doses at about 4 weeks or at about 12 weeks were pooled, since spike-specific TCR depth and breadth were not found to differ between the two schedules. TCR sequencing covered more than 230 trial participants: 207 given two doses of AZD1222 and about 26 given two doses of MenACWY control vaccine. Enrollment into the trials was organized by age into subgroups of 18-55, 56-69 and 70-plus years, and those subgroups contained about 160, 30 and 59 TCR-sequenced participants, respectively.

The CDR3 regions of human TCRbeta chains were subjected to immunosequencing. On the authors' methods: TCRs in the repertoires were compared against a reference library of SARS-CoV-2-specific TCRs that had been generated with the MIRA antigen-specificity platform. Breadth was defined as the fraction of unique TCRs that were SARS-CoV-2-associated, and depth was defined as the fraction of total T cells that were SARS-CoV-2-associated. Using the MIRA data, each spike-specific TCR was assigned both to the spike region to which the TCR was reactive and to a CD4 or CD8 class. Log10-transformed breadth and depth values were compared by one-way ANOVA with Sidak's multiple comparisons tests. Held by TCRdb, this immuneACCESS table contains in-frame sequences only and omits some clones. Under half of the omission traces to an unresolved V gene where checked; the cause of the rest is unknown. The DNA was the basis for D and trimming; V, J and clone size are from that table. The sample has about 150,000 clones on record, about nine tenths of them singletons. The ten largest make up approximately 2% of the sample.

What the authors observed across the whole study: A significant rise in spike-specific TCR breadth and depth was observed after two AZD1222 doses relative to day 0 and relative to MenACWY recipients. Conclusions about previously exposed vaccinees are limited, since just a handful of AZD1222 recipients were seropositive for SARS-CoV-2 at baseline. No day 14 peak-response samples were available, so repertoires were characterized only after the peak T cell response. Nearly half of unique spike-specific TCRs reportedly recognized epitopes outside regions mutated in the B.1.351 and B.1.1.7 variants. The 56-69-year group was small, and its depth increase did not reach significance, likely because of low power. The vaccine-associated CD4 TCRs covered the entire spike protein, and the dominant responses fell in regions 160-218 and 743-854. Participants were mostly white British, with more females than males. The authors suggested clonal diversity may have been underestimated.

Points on this clone: The antigen it binds to is not known. No per-base quality is available; no much larger clone lies one base away.

The sample's time point, from its label and the paper: baseline before first vaccination. The vaccinee samples were drawn from two UK trials, COV001 and COV002, one of which was a single-blind randomized controlled phase 2/3 trial testing AZD1222 (ChAdOx1 nCoV-19) in healthy adults. For TCRbeta chain sequencing, PBMC samples were collected from trial participants at day 0 and at day 28 after the second dose. The receptor was isolated from an adult in good health. The sample was peripheral blood, taken on day 0 of AZD1222 vaccination.

The CDR3 sequence is CASSRGGPSYEQYF. Here is the DNA: TGTGCCAGCAGCAGGGGGGGGCCCTCCTACGAGCAGTACTTC. The receptor chain draws on TRBV6-5 and TRBJ2-7; the D call is tentative, TRBD1 or TRBD2, as each matches 7 bases. There are 14 amino acids in the CDR3, from cysteine to phenylalanine inclusive. The retained sequence is limited to the CDR3, 42 bases, with the frame set at the first base. Trimming takes 6 bases from V and 0 bases from J, and the germline ends sit 12 bases apart. From the germline V gene, CDR1 is MNHEY and CDR2 is SVGAGI.